Included here is one T cell receptor beta chain sequence, with context. Its antigen is unknown. Unmatched junction bases numbered 4, after V lost 0 bases and J lost 4 bases. CDR1 and CDR2 (germline): LGHNA, YNFKEQ. There are 15 residues in the CDR3. The entry originates in a study of OX40 agonist ivuxolimab in advanced cancers. The overall study: Patients took ivuxolimab, an agonistic anti-OX40 (CD134) antibody. One hepatocellular carcinoma and a couple of cutaneous melanoma patients partially responded. Findings and limits, study-wide: Expanded clones tended on average to be more numerous among CD8+ T cells than CD4+.

Cycle 7 day 1, cycle 4 day 1, and baseline were the timepoints at which blood was sampled. Sequencing was performed with immunoSEQ multiplex PCR; in TCRdb, only in-frame clones are kept and a portion is missing. This table holds 70,000 to 95,000 clones, 85% to 90% found once. This TCR came from an adult with an advanced solid tumor such as melanoma, head and neck, liver or kidney cancer. The V and J genes are TRBV4-2 and TRBJ2-5, with 8 nucleotides matching TRBD2. This specimen was CD4+ or CD8+ T cells sorted from blood, taken in a trial of the OX40 agonist ivuxolimab. DNA for the CDR3: TGTGCCAGCAGCCAAGAGCTCAGCGGGAGAGAGACCCAGTACTTC. It encodes CASSQELSGRETQYF.